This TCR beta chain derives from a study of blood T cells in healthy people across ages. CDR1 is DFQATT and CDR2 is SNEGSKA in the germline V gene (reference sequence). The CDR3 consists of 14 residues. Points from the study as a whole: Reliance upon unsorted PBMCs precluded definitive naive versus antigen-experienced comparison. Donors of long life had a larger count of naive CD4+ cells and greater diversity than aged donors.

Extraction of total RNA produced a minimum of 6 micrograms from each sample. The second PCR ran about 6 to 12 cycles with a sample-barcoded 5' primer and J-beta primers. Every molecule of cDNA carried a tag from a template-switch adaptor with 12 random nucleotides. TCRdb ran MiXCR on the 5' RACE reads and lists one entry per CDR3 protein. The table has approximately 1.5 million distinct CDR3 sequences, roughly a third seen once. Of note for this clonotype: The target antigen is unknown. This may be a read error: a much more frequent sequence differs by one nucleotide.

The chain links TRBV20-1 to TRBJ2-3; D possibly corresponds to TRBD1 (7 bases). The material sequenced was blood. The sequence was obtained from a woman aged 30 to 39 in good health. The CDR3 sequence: CSAMRGGRTGTQYF. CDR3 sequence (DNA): TGCAGTGCTATGCGAGGGGGGAGGACAGGTACGCAGTATTTT.